The T cell receptor (beta chain) described here comes from a study of tumor and adjacent non-tumor tissue in lung cancer. Germline V gene sequence: CDR1 MNHEY, CDR2 SVGAGI. The CDR3 covers 16 residues. A modified ARM-PCR protocol with three rounds of nested PCR amplified TCRbeta. TCRdb reanalysed the multiplex PCR reads using MiXCR and keeps one entry per CDR3 protein. The sample lists 47,000 or so distinct CDR3 sequences; roughly 60% were seen once. Regarding this clonotype: A read error may produce the germline difference seen at one junction end.

The template was RNA from unsorted bulk tissue. The normal lung tissue was taken more than 3 cm from the tumor edge. The chain uses TRBV6-5 and TRBJ2-7; a possible D gene is TRBD1 (5 bases). This receptor was identified in a woman in her 70s with non-small cell lung cancer. The sequenced sample was distant non-tumor lung tissue. The CDR3 DNA follows: TGTGCTAGCAGTGAGGATAGGGGCTGGAGACAGTACGAGCAGTACTTC. As protein: CASSEDRGWRQYEQYF.